These 27 T cell receptor beta chains were sequenced from one sample in a study of shared clonotypes between healthy human individuals. Sequenced by immunoSEQ multiplex PCR; TCRdb stores in-frame clones only, minus some. The profile shows approximately 2,300,000 clones, about nine tenths of them singletons. The sequencing sample was made of naive CD4+ T cells from PBMCs. Subset reported: CD45RA+ positively selected. The origin of the receptors is a man aged 18 to 30 in good health. Some clones in this sample may be carry-over from other donors' samples.

The chain employs TRBV15 and TRBJ2-2, with no clear D. Germline V gene data show CDR1 as LNHNV and CDR2 as YYDKDF (reference sequence). Trimming shortened V by 3 bases and J by 3 bases, and 11 bases separated the two germline ends. CDR3 size: 15 residues. CDR3 DNA sequence: TGTGCCACCAGCAGCTTTAGTTCCTACACCGGGGAGCTGTTTTTT. As protein: CATSSFSSYTGELFF.

This chain joins TRBV18 and TRBJ1-1; D ambiguous. This CDR3 has 15 residues. The germline V gene has CDR1 KGHSH and CDR2 LQKENI. Trimming cost V 3 bases and J 3 bases, with 14 bases left between them. The CDR3 region has the DNA TGTGCCAGCTCACCGCTAATTTCCGCCCACACTGAAGCTTTCTTT. Encoded protein: CASSPLISAHTEAFF.

The rearrangement uses TRBV5-4 and TRBJ2-2; D perhaps matches TRBD1 (5 bases). The V end was cut by 4 bases, the J end by 4 bases, with 20 bases between. This CDR3 contains 17 residues. Germline CDR1 reads SGHNT; CDR2 reads YYREEE (reference sequence). The CDR3 reads CASSPPRAGLGTGELFF. As DNA, the CDR3 is TGTGCCAGCAGCCCCCCCCGGGCAGGGCTAGGCACCGGGGAGCTGTTTTTT.

The sample holds a few counts of this clone. CDR3 protein: CASSLEVQETQYF. The CDR3 DNA sequence: TGTGCCAGCAGCTTAGAGGTGCAAGAGACCCAGTACTTC. The V and J genes are TRBV7-3 and TRBJ2-5; no reliable D call. The germline gives CDR1 SGHTA, CDR2 FQGTGA. The V gene lost 2 bases and the J gene lost 2 bases, with 6 bases spanning the gap. The CDR3 totals 13 residues.

This chain links TRBV18 with TRBJ2-5, with 7 bases lining up with TRBD2. The junction had 10 bases not matched to a gene; V was cut back by 3 bases and J by 3 bases. In germline, CDR1 is KGHSH, CDR2 LQKENI. The CDR3 has 16 residues. The DNA of the CDR3 is TGTGCCAGCTCACCGCTAAGGGCTAGCGGAAAAGAGACCCAGTACTTC. This codes for CASSPLRASGKETQYF.

V is TRBV4-2 and J is TRBJ2-7, with a weak D call TRBD2 (5 bases). V was shortened by 4 bases and J by 0 bases, with 13 bases between the two germline ends. CDR1 and CDR2 (germline): LGHNA, YNFKEQ. The CDR3 length is 15 residues. DNA of the CDR3: TGTGCCAGCAGCCTGAGAGCGGAGACCTCCTACGAGCAGTACTTC. This codes for CASSLRAETSYEQYF.

The chain combines TRBV15 with TRBJ1-4; D remains ambiguous. Deletions cut 1 base from V and 3 bases from J, with 3 bases between. Looked up from germline, CDR1 is LNHNV and CDR2 is YYDKDF (reference sequence). The CDR3 is 13 residues long. The CDR3 nucleotides read TGTGCCACCAGCAGAGCCCCTAATGAAAAACTGTTTTTT. This translates into CATSRAPNEKLFF.

The V gene is TRBV5-4, the J gene TRBJ2-1, with D possibly called TRBD1 or TRBD2 (5 bases each). The germline gives CDR1 SGHNT, CDR2 YYREEE (reference sequence). V was shortened by 4 bases and J by 7 bases, with 18 bases between the two germline ends. CDR3 size: 15 residues. This chain's CDR3 is CASSGAGSLQNEQFF. CDR3 in DNA: TGTGCCAGCAGCGGGGCGGGTTCCCTACAAAATGAGCAGTTCTTC.

This sequence joins TRBV5-4 and TRBJ1-2, with a weak D call TRBD1 (5 bases). The V and J ends lost 3 bases and 2 bases respectively, with 14 bases between them. The germline gives CDR1 SGHNT, CDR2 YYREEE (reference sequence). This CDR3 contains 15 residues. Here the CDR3 DNA reads TGTGCCAGCAGCTCTGGACCGACAGAAAACTATGGCTACACCTTC. Translating it yields CASSSGPTENYGYTF. Full variable domain (outside the CDR3, taken from reference TRBV5-4 and TRBJ1-2): ETGVTQSPTHLIKTRGQQVTLRCSSQSGHNTVSWYQQALGQGPQFIFQYYREEENGRGNFPPRFSGLQFPNYSSELNVNALELDDSALYLCASSSGPTENYGYTFGSGTRLTVV.

This chain uses TRBV4-2 with TRBJ2-3; TRBD2 matches 12 bases. This CDR3 contains 15 residues. Germline CDR1 reads LGHNA; CDR2 reads YNFKEQ. After removal of 0 bases from V and 8 bases from J, the junction contained 3 bases not matched to a gene. CDR3 sequence reads: CASSQETSGRSTQYF. Written as DNA, the CDR3 is TGTGCCAGCAGCCAAGAGACTAGCGGGAGAAGTACGCAGTATTTT.

The chain combines TRBV28 with TRBJ2-7; D is undetermined. Germline V gene lookup returns CDR1 MDHEN and CDR2 SYDVKM. With 5 bases removed from V and 2 bases from J, the gap between germline ends came to 10 bases. CDR3 length: 13 amino acids. Here the CDR3 DNA reads TGTGCCAGCAGTCCGGTTGTACCCTACGAGCAGTACTTC. Translated, it gives CASSPVVPYEQYF.

The rearrangement joins TRBV28 to TRBJ1-2; no clear D. The CDR3 is made up of 15 amino acids. V was clipped by 2 bases and J by 7 bases, with 17 bases between them. Germline CDR1 is MDHEN and CDR2 is SYDVKM. The CDR3 DNA follows: TGTGCCAGCAGTTTAGGTGCCAGGCCGGCCGGTGGCTACACCTTC. Translated, it gives CASSLGARPAGGYTF.

V usage is TRBV5-5 and J usage is TRBJ2-3; D gene uncertain. Trimming took 0 bases from V and 2 from J, leaving 7 bases between them. The V gene's germline CDR1 is SGHKS and CDR2 YYEKEE (reference sequence). The length of the CDR3 is 14 residues. The CDR3 sequence: CASSLVQSTDTQYF. For the CDR3, the DNA is TGTGCCAGCAGCTTGGTACAGTCCACAGATACGCAGTATTTT.

The J gene is TRBJ2-7, the V gene TRBV30; no clear D. The germline gives CDR1 GTSNPN, CDR2 SVGIG (reference sequence). This CDR3 spans 13 amino acids. Trimming stripped 2 bases from V and 9 bases from J, with 17 bases between. The CDR3 DNA sequence: TGTGCCTGGAGTTCCGTGGCAGGTGACTTGCAGTACTTC. Translation gives CAWSSVAGDLQYF.

The CDR3 here is CASSWGTSGRTTYNEQFF. In DNA, the CDR3 is TGTGCCAGCAGTTGGGGGACTAGCGGGAGGACGACCTACAATGAGCAGTTCTTC. The chain couples TRBV28 to TRBJ2-1, with 15 bases matching TRBD2. Germline trimming cut 4 bases from V and 2 bases from J; bases unmatched to any gene: 6. This CDR3 comprises 18 residues. In germline, CDR1 is MDHEN, CDR2 SYDVKM.

The chain has TRBV5-1 and TRBJ1-1, with 7 bases fitting TRBD1. CDR3 length: 14 residues. The V and J ends lost 6 bases and 3 bases, in that order; junction bases with no gene match: 8. Per germline, CDR1 SGHRS and CDR2 YFSETQ. The CDR3: CASNRGNRDTEAFF. The CDR3 bases are TGCGCCAGCAACAGGGGAAACAGGGACACTGAAGCTTTCTTT.

Regarding this clone: Distinct nucleotide sequences in the sample also encode this CDR3. This rearrangement joins TRBV7-3 to TRBJ2-3, with D perhaps matching TRBD1 (8 bases). V was cut by 4 bases and J by 5 bases, with 16 bases left in between. Per germline, CDR1 SGHTA and CDR2 FQGTGA. The CDR3 is 15 amino acids. The CDR3 DNA follows: TGTGCCAGCAGCTCCACAGGGGGGGTAGGAGATACGCAGTATTTT. This translates into CASSSTGGVGDTQYF.

The V and J genes are TRBV7-6 and TRBJ1-1, with a tentative D call TRBD1 (5 bases). V was trimmed by 5 bases and J by 9 bases, leaving 19 bases between them. The CDR3 length is 14 residues. Germline V lookup: CDR1 SGHVS, CDR2 FNYEAQ. The CDR3 DNA reads as TGTGCCAGCAGCCAAAAGGCGGGGCCCTATAAAGCTTTCTTT. This gives the protein CASSQKAGPYKAFF.

The chain carries TRBV5-6 and TRBJ1-5; 10 positions agree with TRBD1. Germline CDR1 reads SGHDT; CDR2 reads YYEEEE. The ends lost 2 bases at V and 3 bases at J; junction bases unmatched: 8. The CDR3 is 17 amino acids. The CDR3 loop is CASSFRAGQGNNQPQHF. The DNA for the CDR3 is TGTGCCAGCAGCTTCCGCGCGGGACAGGGGAACAATCAGCCCCAGCATTTT.

This rearrangement joins TRBV11-3 to TRBJ2-7; tentative D call: TRBD1 (6 bases). Trimming left V 4 bases short and J 0 bases short, with 10 bases between. The CDR3 contains 14 residues. The germline CDR1 and CDR2 sequences are SGHNT and YENEEA. Here the CDR3 reads CASSSTGFSYEQYF. The CDR3 DNA follows: TGTGCCAGCAGCTCAACAGGGTTCTCCTACGAGCAGTACTTC.

V usage is TRBV7-6 and J usage is TRBJ1-1; 11 bases fit TRBD1. The CDR3 spans 19 residues. Germline V CDR1 and CDR2: SGHVS, FNYEAQ. Unmatched junction bases numbered 10, after V lost 1 base and J lost 0 bases. The CDR3 is CASSLVVGTGGSLNTEAFF. The DNA of the CDR3 is TGTGCCAGCAGCTTAGTTGTGGGGACAGGGGGATCACTGAACACTGAAGCTTTCTTT.

The rearrangement joins TRBV14 to TRBJ2-7; D is possibly TRBD1 or TRBD2 (5 bases each). The CDR3 runs to 15 residues. From germline, CDR1 is SGHDN and CDR2 FVKESK. V was pared by 4 bases and J by 6 bases, with 19 bases between. The CDR3: CASSRGIGASSEQYF. The CDR3 DNA is TGTGCCAGCAGCCGCGGTATCGGGGCCTCCAGCGAGCAGTACTTC.

The chain uses TRBV6-5 and TRBJ2-1; TRBD1 matches 9 bases. J lost 10 bases, V lost 3 bases, and 10 bases had no gene match. The germline gives CDR1 MNHEY, CDR2 SVGAGI. The CDR3 extends over 15 amino acids. CDR3 coding DNA: TGTGCCAGCAGTTATTGGACGGACAGGGGCCCCGAGCAGTTCTTC. Its protein is CASSYWTDRGPEQFF.

Comments on this clone: Relative to the germline gene, one junction end is altered; a read error may explain this. V is TRBV13 and J is TRBJ1-4; TRBD1 matches 8 bases. This CDR3 is 16 amino acids long. CDR1 is PRHDT and CDR2 is FYEKMQ in the germline V gene (reference sequence). In DNA, the CDR3 is TGTGCCAGCAGCCTAGGGATGGGGACAGGATGGGAAAAACTGTTTTTT. Protein: CASSLGMGTGWEKLFF.

V is TRBV6-5 and J is TRBJ2-5; D may match TRBD1 or TRBD2 (5 bases each). The germline V gene has CDR1 MNHEY and CDR2 SVGAGI. V was pared by 9 bases and J by 2 bases, with 16 bases between. This CDR3 region has 14 residues. The CDR3 protein is CASKEGTGQETQYF. The CDR3 DNA reads as TGTGCCAGTAAAGAGGGGACCGGGCAAGAGACCCAGTACTTC.

The V gene is TRBV28, the J gene TRBJ2-2; a possible D gene is TRBD1 (5 bases). The CDR3 length is 11 residues. Per the germline V gene, CDR1 is MDHEN and CDR2 is SYDVKM. With 3 bases removed from V and 13 bases from J, the gap between germline ends came to 9 bases. This CDR3 is CASSFSQGLFF. CDR3 DNA sequence: TGTGCCAGCAGTTTTTCTCAGGGGCTGTTTTTT. Full variable domain (rest looked up from reference TRBV28 and TRBJ2-2): DVKVTQSSRYLVKRTGEKVFLECVQDMDHENMFWYRQDPGLGLRLIYFSYDVKMKEKGDIPEGYSVSREKKERFSLILESASTNQTSMYLCASSFSQGLFFGEGSRLTVL.

The chain couples TRBV5-4 to TRBJ2-3, with D uncertain. The germline V gene encodes CDR1 SGHNT and CDR2 YYREEE (reference sequence). The CDR3 runs 14 residues. Trimming removed 4 bases at V and 2 bases at J, with 11 bases between. This chain's CDR3 is CASSPIRYTDTQYF. The CDR3 DNA is TGTGCCAGCAGCCCAATTAGGTACACAGATACGCAGTATTTT.